This T cell receptor (beta chain) is from a study of T cells in Graves' hyperthyroidism and ophthalmopathy. The investigators amplified TCR beta CDR3 regions from RNA transcripts. TCR CDR3 underwent first-round RT-PCR with the HTBI primer set. TCRdb reanalysed the multiplex PCR reads using MiXCR and keeps one entry per CDR3 protein. This table holds hundreds of thousands of distinct CDR3 sequences, 20% to 25% found once. CDR1 SQVTM and CDR2 ANQGSEA come from the germline V gene. The CDR3 contains 12 residues. The germline V and J ends were trimmed by 6 bases and 4 bases, with 12 bases remaining between them.

The chain is built from TRBV29-1 and TRBJ1-1, with unresolved D. Sequencing used blood. This TCR was sampled from a man aged 25-45 years with Graves' ophthalmopathy. CDR3 loop: CSVPKTGTEAFF. The CDR3 region has the DNA TGCAGCGTCCCAAAGACCGGCACTGAAGCTTTCTTT.